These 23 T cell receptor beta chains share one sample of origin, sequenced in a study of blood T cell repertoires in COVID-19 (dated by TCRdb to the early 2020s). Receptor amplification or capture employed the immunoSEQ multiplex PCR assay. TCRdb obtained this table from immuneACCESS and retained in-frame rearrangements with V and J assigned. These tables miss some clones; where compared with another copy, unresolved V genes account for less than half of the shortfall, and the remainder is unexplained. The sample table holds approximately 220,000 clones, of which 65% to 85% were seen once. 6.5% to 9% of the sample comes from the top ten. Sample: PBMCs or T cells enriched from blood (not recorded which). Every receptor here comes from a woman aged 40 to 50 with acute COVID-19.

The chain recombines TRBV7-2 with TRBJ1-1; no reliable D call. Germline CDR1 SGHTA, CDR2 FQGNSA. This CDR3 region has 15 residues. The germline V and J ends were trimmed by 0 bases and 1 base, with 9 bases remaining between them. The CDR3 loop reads CASSLANKPNTEAFF. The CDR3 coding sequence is TGTGCCAGCAGCTTAGCGAACAAACCGAACACTGAAGCTTTCTTT.

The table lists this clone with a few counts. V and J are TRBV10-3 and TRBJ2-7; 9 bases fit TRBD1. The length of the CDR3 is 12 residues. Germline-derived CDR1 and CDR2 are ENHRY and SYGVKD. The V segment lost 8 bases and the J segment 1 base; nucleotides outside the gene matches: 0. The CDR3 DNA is TGTGCCATCGGGACAGGGTCCTACGAGCAGTACTTC. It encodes CAIGTGSYEQYF.

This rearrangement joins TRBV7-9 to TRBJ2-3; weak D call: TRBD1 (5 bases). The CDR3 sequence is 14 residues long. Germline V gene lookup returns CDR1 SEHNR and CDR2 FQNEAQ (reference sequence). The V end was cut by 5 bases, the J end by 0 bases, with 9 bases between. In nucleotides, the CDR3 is TGTGCCAGCAGCACACGACAGAGCACAGATACGCAGTATTTT. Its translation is CASSTRQSTDTQYF.

The CDR3 is CASSGGSWGAGELFF. In DNA, the CDR3 is TGTGCCAGCAGTGGGGGATCCTGGGGCGCCGGGGAGCTGTTTTTT. V gene TRBV6-4 combines with J gene TRBJ2-2; TRBD1 is a possible D gene (5 bases). V lost 4 bases and J lost 6, with 15 bases in between. The CDR3 totals 15 residues. The germline V gene has CDR1 MRHNA and CDR2 SNTAGT.

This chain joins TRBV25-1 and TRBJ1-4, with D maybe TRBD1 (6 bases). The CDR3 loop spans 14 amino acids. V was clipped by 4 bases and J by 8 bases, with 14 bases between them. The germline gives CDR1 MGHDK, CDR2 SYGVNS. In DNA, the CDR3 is TGTGCCAGCAGTGGCCCAACAGGGACGGAAAAACTGTTTTTT. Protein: CASSGPTGTEKLFF.

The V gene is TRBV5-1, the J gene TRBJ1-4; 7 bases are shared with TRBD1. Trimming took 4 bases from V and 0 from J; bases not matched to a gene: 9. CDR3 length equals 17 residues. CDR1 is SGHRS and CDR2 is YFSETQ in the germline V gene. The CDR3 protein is CASSERGQGATNEKLFF. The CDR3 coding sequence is TGCGCCAGCAGCGAGCGGGGGCAGGGGGCAACTAATGAAAAACTGTTTTTT.

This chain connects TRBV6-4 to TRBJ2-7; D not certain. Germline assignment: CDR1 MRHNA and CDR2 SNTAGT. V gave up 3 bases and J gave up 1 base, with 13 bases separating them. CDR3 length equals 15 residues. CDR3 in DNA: TGTGCCAGCAGTGAGTGTCGGCGGCTATCCTACGAGCAGTACTTC. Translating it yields CASSECRRLSYEQYF.

The CDR3 reads CACSGSGYEQYF. Here the CDR3 DNA reads TGTGCCTGTAGCGGGAGCGGGTACGAGCAGTACTTC. This chain links TRBV30 with TRBJ2-7; 9 bases agree with TRBD2. With V trimmed by 6 bases and J by 4 bases, 4 bases remained unmatched. Germline CDR1 reads GTSNPN; CDR2 reads SVGIG (reference sequence). The CDR3 spans 12 residues. The full variable domain, in which reference TRBV30 and TRBJ2-7 provide the parts outside the CDR3, is SQTIHQWPATLVQPVGSPLSLECTVEGTSNPNLYWYRQAAGRGLQLLFYSVGIGQISSEVPQNLSASRPQDRQFILSSKKLLLSDSGFYLCACSGSGYEQYFGPGTRLTVT.

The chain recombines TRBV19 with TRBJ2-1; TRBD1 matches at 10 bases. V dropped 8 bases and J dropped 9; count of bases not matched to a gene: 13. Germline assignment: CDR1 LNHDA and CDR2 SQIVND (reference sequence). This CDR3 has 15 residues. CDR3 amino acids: CASGIAGQGFGEQFF. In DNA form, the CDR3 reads TGTGCCAGTGGAATTGCGGGACAGGGGTTCGGTGAGCAGTTCTTC. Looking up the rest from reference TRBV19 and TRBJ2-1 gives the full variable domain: DGGITQSPKYLFRKEGQNVTLSCEQNLNHDAMYWYRQDPGQGLRLIYYSQIVNDFQKGDIAEGYSVSREKKESFPLTVTSAQKNPTAFYLCASGIAGQGFGEQFFGPGTRLTVL.

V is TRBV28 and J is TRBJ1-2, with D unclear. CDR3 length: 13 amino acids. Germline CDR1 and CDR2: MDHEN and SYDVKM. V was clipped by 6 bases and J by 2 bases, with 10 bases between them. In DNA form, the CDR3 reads TGTGCCAGCAGCCCCGTCGGGAACTATGGCTACACCTTC. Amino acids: CASSPVGNYGYTF.

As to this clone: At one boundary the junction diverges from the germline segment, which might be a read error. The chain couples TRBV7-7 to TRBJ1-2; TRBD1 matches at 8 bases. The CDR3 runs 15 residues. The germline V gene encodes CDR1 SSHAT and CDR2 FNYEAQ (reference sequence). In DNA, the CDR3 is TGTGCTAGCAGCCCTATGCAGGGGGCTGGTTTGGGCTACACCTTC. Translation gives CASSPMQGAGLGYTF.

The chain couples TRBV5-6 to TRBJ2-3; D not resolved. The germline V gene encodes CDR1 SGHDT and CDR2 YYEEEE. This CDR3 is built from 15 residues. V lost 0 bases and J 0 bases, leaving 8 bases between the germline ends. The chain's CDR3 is CASSLDSSSTDTQYF. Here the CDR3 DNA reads TGTGCCAGCAGCTTGGACAGTTCTAGCACAGATACGCAGTATTTT.

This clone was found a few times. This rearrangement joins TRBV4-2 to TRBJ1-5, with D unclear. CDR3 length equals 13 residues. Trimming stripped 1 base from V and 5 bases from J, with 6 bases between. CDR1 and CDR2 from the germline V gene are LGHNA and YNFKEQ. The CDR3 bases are TGTGCCAGCAGCCAAGGTGCAGATCAGCCCCAGCATTTT. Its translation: CASSQGADQPQHF.

The CDR3 region has the DNA TGCAGTGCTAGTTGGGACAGGCTGTATAGCAATCAGCCCCAGCATTTT. Translation: CSASWDRLYSNQPQHF. V usage is TRBV20-1 and J usage is TRBJ1-5; TRBD1 matches 8 bases. This CDR3 is built from 16 residues. With V trimmed by 3 bases and J by 0 bases, 7 bases remained unmatched. Germline-derived CDR1 and CDR2 are DFQATT and SNEGSKA (reference sequence).

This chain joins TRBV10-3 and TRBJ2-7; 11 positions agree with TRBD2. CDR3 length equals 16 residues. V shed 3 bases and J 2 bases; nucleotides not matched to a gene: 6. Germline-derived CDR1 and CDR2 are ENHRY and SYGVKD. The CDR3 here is CAISDPGLAETYEQYF. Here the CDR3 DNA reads TGTGCCATCAGTGACCCGGGACTAGCGGAGACCTACGAGCAGTACTTC.

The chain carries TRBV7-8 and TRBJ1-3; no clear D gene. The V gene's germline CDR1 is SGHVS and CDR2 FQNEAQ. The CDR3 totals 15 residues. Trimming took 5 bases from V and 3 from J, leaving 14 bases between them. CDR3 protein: CASSPLAVVGNTIYF. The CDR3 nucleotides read TGTGCCAGCAGCCCCCTAGCAGTCGTTGGAAACACCATATATTTT.

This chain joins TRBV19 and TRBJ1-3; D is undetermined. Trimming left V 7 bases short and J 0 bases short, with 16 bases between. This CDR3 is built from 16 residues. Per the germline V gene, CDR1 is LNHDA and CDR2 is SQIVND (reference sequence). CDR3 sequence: CASIGPAGVSGNTIYF. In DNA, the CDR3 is TGTGCCAGTATAGGGCCCGCGGGAGTCTCTGGAAACACCATATATTTT.

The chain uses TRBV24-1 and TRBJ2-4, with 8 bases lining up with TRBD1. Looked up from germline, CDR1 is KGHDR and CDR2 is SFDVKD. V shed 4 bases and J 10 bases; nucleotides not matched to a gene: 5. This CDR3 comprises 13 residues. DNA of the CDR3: TGTGCCACCAGTGACTACAGGGGGAGTATTCAGTACTTC. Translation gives CATSDYRGSIQYF.

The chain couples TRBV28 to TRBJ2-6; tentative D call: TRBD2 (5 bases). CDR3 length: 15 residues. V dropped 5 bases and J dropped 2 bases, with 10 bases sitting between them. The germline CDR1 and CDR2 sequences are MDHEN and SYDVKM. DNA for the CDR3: TGTGCCAGCAGTGCTCCGGAGGCTGGGGCCAACGTCCTGACTTTC. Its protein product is CASSAPEAGANVLTF.

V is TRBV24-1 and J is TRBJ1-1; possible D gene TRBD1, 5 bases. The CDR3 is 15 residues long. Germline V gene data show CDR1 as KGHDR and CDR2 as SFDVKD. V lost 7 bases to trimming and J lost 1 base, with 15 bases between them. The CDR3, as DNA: TGTGCCACCAGCAGTGGGCGGCAGGGGAACACTGAAGCTTTCTTT. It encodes CATSSGRQGNTEAFF.

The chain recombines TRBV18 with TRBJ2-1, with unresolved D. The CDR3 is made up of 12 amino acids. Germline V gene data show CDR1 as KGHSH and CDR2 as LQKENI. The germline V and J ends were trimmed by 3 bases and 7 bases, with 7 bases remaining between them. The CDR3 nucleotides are TGTGCCAGCTCACCGCTTACTAATGAGCAGTTCTTC. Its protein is CASSPLTNEQFF.

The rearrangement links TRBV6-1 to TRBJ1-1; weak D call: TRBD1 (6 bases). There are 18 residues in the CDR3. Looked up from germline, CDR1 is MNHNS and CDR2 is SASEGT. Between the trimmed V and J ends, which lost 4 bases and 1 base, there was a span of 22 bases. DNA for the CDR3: TGTGCCAGCAGTGCGAGACTGACAGGCAGAGATCGGAACACTGAAGCTTTCTTT. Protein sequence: CASSARLTGRDRNTEAFF.

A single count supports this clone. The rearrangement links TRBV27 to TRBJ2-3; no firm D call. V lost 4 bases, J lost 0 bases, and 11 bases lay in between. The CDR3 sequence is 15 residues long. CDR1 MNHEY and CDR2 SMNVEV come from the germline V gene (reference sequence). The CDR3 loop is CASSSRFKSTDTQYF. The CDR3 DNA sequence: TGTGCCAGCAGTTCGAGGTTCAAAAGCACAGATACGCAGTATTTT.